Following are 8 T cell receptor beta chains from one sample sequenced in a study. TCRdb passed the 5' RACE reads through MiXCR, listing each CDR3 protein once. Of around 37,000 distinct CDR3 sequences listed, 29% are singletons. The sample comprised memory CD4+ T cells sorted from a lymph node. Subset meaning: memory CD4+ T cells, CD4+CD45RO+CD25-. These receptors originate from a female donor with breast cancer.

Only a few counts were recorded for this clonotype. The chain carries TRBV27 and TRBJ1-2; D possibly corresponds to TRBD1 (5 bases). The CDR3 runs to 14 residues. CDR1 is MNHEY and CDR2 is SMNVEV in the germline V gene (reference sequence). Trimming cost V 2 bases and J 3 bases, with 10 bases left between them. CDR3 DNA: TGTGCCAGCAGTTTAAAAGGGGAGGACTATGGCTACACCTTC. Its translation is CASSLKGEDYGYTF.

The V and J genes are TRBV6-1 and TRBJ2-2; the D is unclear. V lost 5 bases to trimming and J lost 1 base, with 8 bases between them. The CDR3 consists of 14 residues. Germline V gives CDR1 MNHNS, CDR2 SASEGT. CDR3 in amino acids: CASSRSRNTGELFF. As DNA, the CDR3 is TGTGCCAGCAGTCGATCCCGGAACACCGGGGAGCTGTTTTTT.

As for this clonotype: A read error may account for a junction end that differs from germline. J is TRBJ2-2 and V is TRBV5-1; 11 positions match TRBD2. Germline CDR1 SGHRS, CDR2 YFSETQ. The CDR3 contains 18 residues. The CDR3 DNA reads as TGCACCAGCAGCTTGACTAGCGGGGCGCGACTAAACACCGGGGAGCTGTTTTTT. The encoded protein is CTSSLTSGARLNTGELFF.

This chain's CDR3 is CASSGLGGRFWKQYF. The CDR3 nucleotides read TGTGCCAGCAGTGGATTAGGGGGTAGGTTCTGGAAGCAGTACTTC. The chain is built from TRBV2 and TRBJ2-7; perhaps TRBD1 as D (6 bases). CDR1 and CDR2 (germline): SNHLY, FYNNEI. Trimming removed 4 bases from V and 8 bases from J, with 21 bases in between. The CDR3 has 15 residues.

In this sample, this clonotype turned up a few times. The chain recombines TRBV6-2 or TRBV6-3 with TRBJ2-7, with TRBD2 matching over 12 bases. This CDR3 has 15 residues. Looked up from germline, CDR1 is MNHEY and CDR2 is SVGEGT. V shed 6 bases and J 4 bases; nucleotides not matched to a gene: 7. CDR3 DNA sequence: TGTGCCAGCAGCAGACTAGCGGGAGCTGGATACGAGCAGTACTTC. Translating gives CASSRLAGAGYEQYF.

The rearrangement links TRBV20-1 to TRBJ2-1, with a tentative D call TRBD1 (5 bases). The CDR3 length is 16 residues. Germline V CDR1 and CDR2: DFQATT, SNEGSKA (reference sequence). The V end lost 0 bases, the J end lost 2 bases, and 14 bases lay between the germline ends. The CDR3 DNA is TGCAGTGCTAGAGATCAGGGCCTACATCCCTACAATGAGCAGTTCTTC. Translating gives CSARDQGLHPYNEQFF.

This clonotype was counted a few times. This chain connects TRBV6-5 to TRBJ1-5; 12 positions agree with TRBD1. Germline CDR1 and CDR2: MNHEY and SVGAGI. The CDR3 is made up of 15 amino acids. V was clipped by 6 bases and J by 6 bases; unmatched bases: 6. CDR3 protein: CASSQGQGASQPQHF. CDR3 bases: TGTGCCAGCAGCCAGGGACAGGGGGCGAGTCAGCCCCAGCATTTT.

This clonotype has a handful of counts. The CDR3 reads CASSDTGYQETQYF. CDR3 nucleotide sequence: TGTGCCAGCAGTGATACCGGGTACCAAGAGACCCAGTACTTC. The chain couples TRBV2 to TRBJ2-5, with no clear D. CDR1 SNHLY and CDR2 FYNNEI come from the germline V gene. CDR3 length equals 14 residues. The V and J ends lost 3 bases and 0 bases respectively, with 8 bases between them. The full variable domain, in which reference TRBV2 and TRBJ2-5 provide the parts outside the CDR3, is EPEVTQTPSHQVTQMGQEVILRCVPISNHLYFYWYRQILGQKVEFLVSFYNNEISEKSEIFDDQFSVERPDGSNFTLKIRSTKLEDSAMYFCASSDTGYQETQYFGPGTRLLVL.